The clone carrying this T cell receptor beta chain was observed many times. The data were obtained in a study of T-cell reconstitution after alpha-beta-depleted transplantation in children. Trimming took 4 bases from V and 6 from J, leaving 12 bases between them. The CDR3 has 13 amino acids. The germline V gene encodes CDR1 MNHNS and CDR2 SASEGT. Preparation of the TCRbeta library used unique molecular identifiers. TCRdb recomputed calls from the PCR reads with MiXCR, one row per CDR3 protein. Of 300,000 or so distinct CDR3 sequences in the sample, 9.9% were seen once. The chain has TRBV6-1 and TRBJ1-1; D perhaps matches TRBD1 (5 bases). The sample consisted of PBMCs from the stem cell graft donor, taken from the stem cell graft. The sequence was collected from a human donor who donated a stem cell graft to a child with SCID. CDR3 region: CASSASGRAEAFF. In DNA, the CDR3 is TGTGCCAGCAGTGCGTCAGGGAGGGCTGAAGCTTTCTTT.